The T cell receptor beta chain under discussion was sequenced for a study of blood T cell repertoires in COVID-19. About the research overall: Acute and convalescent COVID-19 samples came from the United States, Italy and Spain. Sources were T cells, B-cell-depleted T cells, or PBMCs; the material itself was cDNA or gDNA.

Study processing details: Reference gene primer amplification gave estimated nucleated cell counts. Using immunoSEQ multiplex PCR, the repertoire was profiled, and TCRdb retains in-frame clones only, with some absent. The V and J calls and the clone size are those of that table, but D and trimming were determined from the DNA. The table lists tens of thousands of clones, around 83% of them singletons. V lost 1 base, J lost 3 bases, and 16 bases lay in between. Germline values: CDR1 SQVTM, CDR2 ANQGSEA. CDR3 size: 15 residues. The receptor was derived from a man between 25 and 39 years old with COVID-19, enrolled during active disease. This sequence joins TRBV29-1 and TRBJ2-7; TRBD1 might be the D (5 bases). Sequenced material: peripheral blood. This CDR3 is CSVEAPDRDLYEQYF. The CDR3 nucleotides read TGCAGCGTTGAAGCCCCCGACAGAGACCTCTACGAGCAGTACTTC.